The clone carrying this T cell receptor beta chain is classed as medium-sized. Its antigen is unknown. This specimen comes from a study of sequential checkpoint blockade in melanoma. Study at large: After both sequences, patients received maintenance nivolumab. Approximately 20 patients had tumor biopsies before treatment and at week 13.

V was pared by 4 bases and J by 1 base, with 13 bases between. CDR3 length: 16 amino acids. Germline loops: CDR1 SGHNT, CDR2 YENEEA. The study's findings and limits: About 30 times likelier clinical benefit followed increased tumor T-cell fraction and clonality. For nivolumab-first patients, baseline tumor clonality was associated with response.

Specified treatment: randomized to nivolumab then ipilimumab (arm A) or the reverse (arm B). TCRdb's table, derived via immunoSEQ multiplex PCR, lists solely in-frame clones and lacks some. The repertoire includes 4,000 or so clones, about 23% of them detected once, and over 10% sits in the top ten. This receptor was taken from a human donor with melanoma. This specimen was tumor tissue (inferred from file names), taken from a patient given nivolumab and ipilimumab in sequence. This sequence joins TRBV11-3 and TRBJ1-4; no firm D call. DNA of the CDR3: TGTGCCAGCAGCTCGCCGACGGGAGTAACTAATGAAAAACTGTTTTTT. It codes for CASSSPTGVTNEKLFF.